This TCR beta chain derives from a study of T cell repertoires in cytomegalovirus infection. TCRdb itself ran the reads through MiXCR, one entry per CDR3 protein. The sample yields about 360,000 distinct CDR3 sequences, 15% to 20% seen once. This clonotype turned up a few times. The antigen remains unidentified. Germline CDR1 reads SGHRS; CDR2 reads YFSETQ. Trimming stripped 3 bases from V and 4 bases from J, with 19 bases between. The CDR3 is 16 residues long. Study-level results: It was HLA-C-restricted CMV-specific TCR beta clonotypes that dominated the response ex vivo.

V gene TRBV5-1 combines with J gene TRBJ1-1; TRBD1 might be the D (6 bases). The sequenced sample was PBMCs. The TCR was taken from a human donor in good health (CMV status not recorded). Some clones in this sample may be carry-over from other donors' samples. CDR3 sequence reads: CASSSDGGGRFTEAFF. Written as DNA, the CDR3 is TGCGCCAGCAGCTCCGACGGAGGGGGGCGTTTCACTGAAGCTTTCTTT.